This T cell receptor (beta chain) stems from a study of beta chain features in type 1 diabetes. Turning to this clone: Its specificity is unknown.

Trimming cost V 0 bases and J 4 bases, with 6 bases left between them. Germline V gives CDR1 LGHNA, CDR2 YNFKEQ. The CDR3 has 13 residues. Every isolated RNA sample was fully reverse transcribed, so sequencing captured expressed TCRB transcripts. Each sample of naive, central memory or regulatory T cells had, on average, about 3.57 million reads. Profiling relied on immunoSEQ multiplex PCR, and the TCRdb table lists in-frame clones only, not all of them. The sample has nearly 700,000 clones; roughly 12% are singletons. Study-wide findings and caveats: People with Type 1 diabetes carried modestly yet significantly shorter TCRB CDR3s in all four CD4+ subsets. Cells carrying high TCR expression could end up over-represented when cDNA is sequenced.

This chain links TRBV4-2 with TRBJ1-2, with D unclear. The sample consisted of naive CD4+ T cells from blood. This clonotype originated in a man younger than 35 with type 1 diabetes. DNA of the CDR3: TGTGCCAGCAGCCAAGAGGAAAGCTATGGCTACACCTTC. It encodes CASSQEESYGYTF.